This TCR beta chain was observed in a study of blood T cell repertoires in COVID-19. The overall study: Sites across the United States, Italy and Spain contributed samples from acute and convalescent COVID-19. PBMCs, B-cell-depleted T cells, or T cells provided the cDNA or gDNA that made up the material.

As originally analysed: Reference gene primers were amplified, and this amplification served to estimate nucleated cell counts. TCRdb's copy holds only in-frame clones and misses some; the assay was immunoSEQ multiplex PCR. V and J calls and clone size follow that table, whereas D and trimming were derived from the DNA. Of some 240,000 clones listed, approximately 80% are singletons. This clone has more than one count but fewer than ten. V lost 2 bases and J lost 4, with 8 bases in between. The CDR3 totals 13 residues. CDR1 is SEHNR and CDR2 is FQNEAQ in the germline V gene (reference sequence). The rearrangement links TRBV7-9 to TRBJ1-2; tentatively, D is TRBD1 (6 bases). The sequencing input was peripheral blood. The TCR sequence derives from a human donor in a cohort sampled during active COVID-19. The CDR3 loop is CASSLQDSYGYTF. The CDR3 DNA reads as TGTGCCAGCAGCTTACAGGACAGCTATGGCTACACCTTC.